This T cell receptor (beta chain) comes out of a study of blood T cell repertoires in COVID-19. Overall study context: Samples of COVID-19 (acute and convalescent) were obtained from the United States, Italy and Spain. Sources were T cells, B-cell-depleted T cells, or PBMCs; the material itself was cDNA or gDNA.

Method: immunoSEQ multiplex PCR; TCRdb's copy keeps in-frame clones and lacks some. Of 240,000 or so clones listed, 82% are singletons. Germline V CDR1 and CDR2: MDHEN, SYDVKM. This CDR3 contains 14 residues. Trimming removed 7 bases at V and 5 bases at J, with 15 bases between. The clonotype originates from an elderly woman with acute or convalescent COVID-19. Sequenced: peripheral blood. V usage is TRBV28 and J usage is TRBJ1-5, with TRBD1 as a possible D gene (6 bases). The CDR3 sequence: CASTPLGAHQPQHF. Written as DNA, the CDR3 is TGTGCCAGCACCCCGCTGGGGGCGCATCAGCCCCAGCATTTT.